These 6 T cell receptor beta chains originate from one sample sequenced in a study of OX40 agonist ivuxolimab in advanced cancers. Libraries were prepared by immunoSEQ multiplex PCR; TCRdb keeps only in-frame clonotypes and omits some of them. Altogether about 22,000 clones are present, approximately 88% being singletons, with the ten largest covering about 36%. Sample: CD4+ or CD8+ T cells sorted from blood, taken in a trial of the OX40 agonist ivuxolimab. These receptors were obtained from an adult with an advanced solid tumor such as melanoma, head and neck, liver or kidney cancer.

The chain joins TRBV2 to TRBJ1-3; D perhaps matches TRBD1 (6 bases). The V gene lost 1 base and the J gene lost 0 bases, with 7 bases spanning the gap. Germline-derived CDR1 and CDR2 are SNHLY and FYNNEI. The CDR3 length is 15 residues. CDR3 in DNA: TGTGCCAGCAGTGAAGGGACAGCCTCTGGAAACACCATATATTTT. Its protein product is CASSEGTASGNTIYF.

This chain uses TRBV7-9 with TRBJ1-5, with 7 bases aligning to TRBD1. This CDR3 has 17 residues. J was trimmed by 4 bases and V by 0 bases; bases with no gene match: 9. Looked up from germline, CDR1 is SEHNR and CDR2 is FQNEAQ (reference sequence). CDR3 loop: CASSLAHGTDLNQPQHF. The CDR3 bases are TGTGCCAGCAGCTTAGCGCATGGGACAGACCTTAATCAGCCCCAGCATTTT.

The chain couples TRBV10-1 to TRBJ1-2; maybe TRBD1 (6 bases). Germline loops: CDR1 WNHNN, CDR2 SYGVQD (reference sequence). The CDR3 totals 18 residues. Trimming removed 5 bases from V and 0 bases from J, with 22 bases in between. CDR3 residues: CASSPMRDRRIANYGYTF. The CDR3, as DNA: TGCGCCAGCAGTCCCATGAGAGACAGGCGTATAGCTAACTATGGCTACACCTTC.

The V call is TRBV14, the J call TRBJ2-2, with 7 bases that match TRBD1. Germline loops: CDR1 SGHDN, CDR2 FVKESK. J was trimmed by 7 bases and V by 1 base; bases with no gene match: 6. This CDR3 comprises 15 residues. CDR3: CASSQGAGGIGELFF. In nucleotides, the CDR3 is TGTGCCAGCAGCCAAGGTGCAGGGGGTATCGGGGAGCTGTTTTTT. Full variable domain (rest looked up from reference TRBV14 and TRBJ2-2): EAGVTQFPSHSVIEKGQTVTLRCDPISGHDNLYWYRRVMGKEIKFLLHFVKESKQDESGMPNNRFLAERTGGTYSTLKVQPAELEDSGVYFCASSQGAGGIGELFFGEGSRLTVL.

The rearrangement uses TRBV7-9 and TRBJ2-5; 7 nucleotides match TRBD2. The CDR3 spans 14 residues. V gave up 4 bases and J gave up 5 bases; unmatched junction bases: 7. Germline V gives CDR1 SEHNR, CDR2 FQNEAQ (reference sequence). CDR3 sequence: CASSSGGELETQYF. CDR3 in DNA: TGTGCCAGCAGCTCTGGGGGGGAACTGGAGACCCAGTACTTC.

This rearrangement joins TRBV4-3 to TRBJ2-6; D is perhaps TRBD1 (6 bases). The CDR3 contains 16 residues. V was shortened by 0 bases and J by 1 base, with 7 bases between the two germline ends. The germline V gene encodes CDR1 LGHNA and CDR2 YSLEER. As DNA, the CDR3 is TGCGCCAGCAGCCAAGACAGGGGTTCTGGGGCCAACGTCCTGACTTTC. Its protein is CASSQDRGSGANVLTF.